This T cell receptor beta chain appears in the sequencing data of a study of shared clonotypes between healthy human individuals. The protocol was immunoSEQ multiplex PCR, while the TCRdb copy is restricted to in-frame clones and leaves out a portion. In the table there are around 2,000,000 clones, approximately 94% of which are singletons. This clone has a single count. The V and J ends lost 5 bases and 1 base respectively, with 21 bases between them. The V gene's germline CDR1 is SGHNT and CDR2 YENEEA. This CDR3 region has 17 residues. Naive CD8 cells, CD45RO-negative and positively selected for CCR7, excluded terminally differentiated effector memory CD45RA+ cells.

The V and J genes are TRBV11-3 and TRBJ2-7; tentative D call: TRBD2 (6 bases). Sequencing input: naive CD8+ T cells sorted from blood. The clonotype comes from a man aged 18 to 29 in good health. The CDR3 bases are TGTGCCAGCAGCCCGGAGGGGAGGCTATACCCTTCCTACGAGCAGTACTTC. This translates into CASSPEGRLYPSYEQYF.